This T cell receptor (beta chain) derives from a study of neurological immune-mediated disorders. General study points: HTLV-1-associated myelopathy led in TCR clonal expansion, while multiple sclerosis ranked lowest, below healthy controls. Expanded clones shared no CDR3 amino acid sequences across subjects, suggesting private repertoires in all groups.

Template-switch 5'RACE cDNA synthesis added a 10-nucleotide unique molecular identifier. TCRdb reanalysed the 5' RACE reads using MiXCR and keeps one entry per CDR3 protein. The table shows 30,000 to 45,000 distinct CDR3 sequences, with under 14% occurring only once. This CDR3 region has 11 residues. Germline loops: CDR1 SEHNR, CDR2 FQNEAQ (reference sequence). The table lists this clonotype with many counts. Its antigen remains unknown. One end of the junction is discordant with germline, which a read error may explain. Specimen: CD4+ T cells from blood. The TCR comes from a woman aged 30 to 39 with HTLV-1-associated myelopathy (HAM/TSP). V usage is TRBV7-9 and J usage is TRBJ2-7; D unresolved. The CDR3 sequence is CASSSSVFARF. CDR3 DNA: TGTGCCAGCAGCTCATCCGTATTCGCACGCTTC.